This T cell receptor beta chain was recorded in a study of T cells in Graves' hyperthyroidism and ophthalmopathy (dated by TCRdb to between 2018 and 2021). General notes on the study: Peripheral blood samples were taken at initial diagnosis, before any treatment was given. The roughly 91 discovery patients were randomly split 7:3 into training and test sets. A discovery cohort of 95 to 100 patients, 43 with Graves' ophthalmopathy and more than 55 with stable Graves' hyperthyroidism, was used to find distinguishing TCR V-J signatures. After sampling, hyperthyroidism patients received methimazole starting at 30 mg daily, and ophthalmopathy patients received high-dose intravenous methylprednisolone. TCR Vbeta CDR3 sequencing of 120 to 150 peripheral blood samples (under 45 ophthalmopathy, roughly 72 hyperthyroidism and roughly 17 progressor patients) is reported in the paper. The study also compared thyroid tissue and blood T-cell repertoires from several Graves' hyperthyroidism patients. Whether ophthalmopathy could be predicted prospectively was tested in an independent validation cohort made up of roughly 20 hyperthyroidism patients plus 17 patients who later progressed to ophthalmopathy. Results and caveats for the whole study, not just this receptor: In cross-validation, a model built on a 13 V-J signature told ophthalmopathy apart from stable hyperthyroidism with approximately 90% sensitivity and approximately 81% specificity, and in testing the same model reached 80%/75%. Most expanded thyroid clonotypes (frequency above 0.001) were also detected in blood, suggesting blood repertoires may reflect thyroid immune responses. In validation, progression to ophthalmopathy was predicted by the model with nearly 71% sensitivity and about 72% specificity, a median of 6.5 months before onset. No statistical method was used to set the sample size in advance, and investigators knew the group allocation.

This clonotype was counted ten times or more. Its antigen is still unknown. No base qualities exist here, and no much larger clone lies one base off it. Stable Graves' hyperthyroidism was defined as the absence of progression to ophthalmopathy over 18 months of follow-up. The hyperthyroidism patients were between 18 and 65 years old and newly diagnosed, with a disease duration of less than 2 months. The study excluded patients with uncontrolled infections, other autoimmune diseases, pregnancy or lactation. Diagnoses were established on the basis of clinical symptoms, serum thyroxine and TRAb, thyroid ultrasound, and orbital computed tomography. PBMCs were isolated from about 9.1 ml of fresh peripheral blood by Ficoll-Paque density gradient centrifugation. Total RNA was extracted with Trizol reagent, and quality was checked on an Agilent 2100 Bioanalyzer. The TCR beta CDR3 regions were amplified from RNA transcripts. For the first round of RT-PCR on the TCR CDR3, the HTBI primer set was used together with the Qiagen OneStep RT-PCR kit. A second multiplex PCR round built the libraries, followed by size selection and purification. Libraries were sequenced paired-end with 100 bp reads on an Illumina HiSeq2000. Regarding the original processing steps: SOAPnuke was used to process the raw data, removing reads that contained adapters or uncalled bases, had a mean Phred below 15, or lacked an exact match to the constant primer or identifier. High-quality paired reads were merged using COPE v1.2.5, and each unique nucleotide sequence was defined as a clonotype. MiTCR v1.1 was used to align the clonotypes against IMGT TRBV, TRBD and TRBJ reference segments. Only V-J combinations with frequency above 0.0001, covering 98% to 99.2% of repertoires, were analysed. The TCS score was defined as F50 (clonal expansion) divided by E x V (chaos), with BLOSUM62-based TCRdist calculated between CDR3 peptides within each V-J. Welch's t-statistics and random forest reduced fewer than 550 V-J features to about 12, which were used in a naive Bayes classifier (R e1071). TCRdb cleaned the public reads at Q25 with fastp, built clones with MiXCR and kept in-frame beta chains. Under each unique CDR3 protein, matching rows form one entry showing the most common genes and DNA. TCRdb's processing, not the authors', yielded these V and J calls. This sample comprises around 420,000 distinct CDR3 sequences, 15% to 18% of them detected only once. The ten biggest clones cover approximately 14% of the sample.

V gives up 4 bases and J gives up 5 bases, and the segment between their germline ends measures 20 bases. Including the terminal cysteine and phenylalanine, the CDR3 comprises 16 residues. Only the CDR3 portion is preserved as DNA: 48 bases, with reading frame beginning at the first base. The sequence was obtained from a woman aged 18-29 years with Graves' hyperthyroidism. The sequenced sample consisted of blood. The chain was built from TRBV12-3 or TRBV12-4 and TRBJ1-2; TRBD1 might be the D gene, on 6 matching bases. The DNA sequence reads TGTGCCAGCAGTTCCGACAGGATAGAAACGGGGTATGGCTACACCTTC. This translates into CASSSDRIETGYGYTF.